Listed below are T cell receptor beta chains from one sample, sequenced in a study of blood T cell repertoires in COVID-19. The protocol was immunoSEQ multiplex PCR, while the TCRdb copy is restricted to in-frame clones and leaves out a portion. The table lists around 140,000 clones, approximately 80% of them singletons, with around 4.2% in the top ten. Specimen: peripheral blood. Every receptor here comes from a woman older than 75 with active or convalescent COVID-19. Both conserved end residues are part of each CDR3. The D gene is left open where the match is weak. Some rows have no size entry. The others give once, few or many, or a class for an expanded clone.

V gene,D gene,J gene,clone size,CDR3 DNA,CDR3 protein
TRBV29-1,TRBD1,TRBJ2-7,NA,TGCAGCGTTGCGGGACAGGGACGGTACGAGCAGTACTTC,CSVAGQGRYEQYF
TRBV18,TRBD1,TRBJ1-5,NA,TGTGCCAGCTCACCAGACAGGGGGCAGGTTCAGCCCCAGCATTTT,CASSPDRGQVQPQHF
TRBV5-5,TRBD1,TRBJ1-3,NA,TGTGCCAGCAGCTTTCAGACAGGGGTAAACACCATATATTTT,CASSFQTGVNTIYF
TRBV6-2/TRBV6-3,TRBD2,TRBJ2-3,NA,TGTGCCAGCAGTTACACAAACGTACTAGCTGGGGGGGTCACAGATACGCAGTATTTT,CASSYTNVLAGGVTDTQYF
TRBV2,TRBD1,TRBJ1-2,few,TGTGCCAACCGACCACACAGGGGGGACTATGGCTACACCTTC,CANRPHRGDYGYTF
TRBV11-2,NA,TRBJ1-2,NA,TGTGCCAGCAGCTTAACTCAAGGGGGGGGCAGTGGCTACACCTTC,CASSLTQGGGSGYTF
TRBV7-9,TRBD1,TRBJ1-2,NA,TGTGCCAGCAGCAAAAAAAAAGGGACAGCTAACTATGGCTACACCTTC,CASSKKKGTANYGYTF
TRBV19,NA,TRBJ1-5,NA,TGTGCCAGTAATCAACCTACTACAGGGAATCAGCCCCAGCATTTT,CASNQPTTGNQPQHF
TRBV28,TRBD1,TRBJ1-2,NA,TGTGCCAGCAGTACCCGACAGGGCTATGGCTACACCTTC,CASSTRQGYGYTF
TRBV6-1,TRBD1,TRBJ1-1,NA,TGTGCCAGCAGTGACCATTCCGGGACAGGGGTCACTGAAGCTTTCTTT,CASSDHSGTGVTEAFF
TRBV19,TRBD1,TRBJ1-5,few,TGTGCCAGTAGAGACGGACAGGGGAGATGGCAGCCCCAGCATTTT,CASRDGQGRWQPQHF
TRBV29-1,NA,TRBJ2-3,NA,TGCAGCGTTGACAGGGTTGCAGGAGATACGCAGTATTTT,CSVDRVAGDTQYF
TRBV15,TRBD1,TRBJ1-4,few,TGTGCCACCAGCAGAGGGACAGGGGGAATTGAAAAACTGTTTTTT,CATSRGTGGIEKLFF
TRBV7-2,TRBD1,TRBJ1-3,NA,TGTGCCAGCAGCGACTTGACAGGGTTCTCTGGAAACACCATATATTTT,CASSDLTGFSGNTIYF
TRBV4-1,TRBD1,TRBJ1-6,NA,TGCGCCAGCAGTCGCACAGGGGGCGACTATAATTCACCCCTCCACTTT,CASSRTGGDYNSPLHF
TRBV6-2/TRBV6-3,TRBD1,TRBJ1-1,once,TGTGCCAGCAGTCTAACCCGGGACAGGGGGCCTGAAGCTTTCTTT,CASSLTRDRGPEAFF
TRBV19,TRBD1,TRBJ2-7,NA,TGTGCCAGTAGTACGGCCGGGACAGGATCGTACGAGCAGTACTTC,CASSTAGTGSYEQYF
TRBV6-5,NA,TRBJ1-5,NA,TGTGCCAGCAGTTCCAGGGAGGCCAATCAGCCCCAGCATTTT,CASSSREANQPQHF
TRBV10-3,TRBD1,TRBJ2-2,NA,TGTGCCATCAGTCAGGGACAGCCGGCCGAGCTGTTTTTT,CAISQGQPAELFF
TRBV5-1,NA,TRBJ2-3,NA,TGCGCCAGCAGCTCACCAGGGTCCACAGATACGCAGTATTTT,CASSSPGSTDTQYF
TRBV2,NA,TRBJ1-5,NA,TGTGCCAGCAGTGGCGGCAGGGTCAACAATCAGCCCCAGCATTTT,CASSGGRVNNQPQHF
TRBV5-5,TRBD1,TRBJ2-7,NA,TGTGCCAGCAGCTTGGAGGGGGACAGACAGCCCTACGAGCAGTACTTC,CASSLEGDRQPYEQYF
TRBV5-5,TRBD1,TRBJ2-2,NA,TGTGCCAGCAGCCAACAAAAAAAGGACAGGGGGGAGACCGGGGAGCTGTTTTTT,CASSQQKKDRGETGELFF
TRBV6-5,NA,TRBJ2-3,NA,TGTGCCAGAAACAGGGTAACTAGCACAGATACGCAGTATTTT,CARNRVTSTDTQYF
TRBV3-1/TRBV3-2,TRBD1,TRBJ2-7,NA,TGTGCCAGCAGCCAAGATCGGACAGGGATCTACGAGCAGTACTTC,CASSQDRTGIYEQYF
TRBV6-1,TRBD2,TRBJ2-7,NA,TGTGCCAGCAGTGGGAATGCTAGCGGGGGGGTAAGTTCCTACGAGCAGTACTTC,CASSGNASGGVSSYEQYF
TRBV7-2,NA,TRBJ1-1,NA,TGTGCCAGCAGCCTCTCCCCGACAGGAGTGAACACTGAAGCTTTCTTT,CASSLSPTGVNTEAFF
TRBV30,NA,TRBJ2-7,NA,TGTGCCTGGAGTGTACATCGGGGGTCCTACGAGCAGTACTTC,CAWSVHRGSYEQYF
TRBV28,NA,TRBJ2-5,NA,TGTGCCAGCACCCGAGGGGGACAAAGCCAAGAGACCCAGTACTTC,CASTRGGQSQETQYF
TRBV6-2/TRBV6-3,TRBD2,TRBJ2-1,NA,TGTGCCAGCAGCCCTATTAGCGGGGGTCAAGGGAATGAGCAGTTCTTC,CASSPISGGQGNEQFF
TRBV9,TRBD2,TRBJ2-7,NA,TGTGCCAGCAGCGCCCCCCAGGGACTAGTATGGGGCGAGCAGTACTTC,CASSAPQGLVWGEQYF
TRBV30,TRBD1,TRBJ1-1,NA,TGTGCCTGGAGTGTCGCAGGGGGCGCAACTGAAGCTTTCTTT,CAWSVAGGATEAFF
TRBV19,TRBD2,TRBJ2-7,NA,TGTGCCAGTAGAGGACTAGCGGGGGCCAAAACCTACGAGCAGTACTTC,CASRGLAGAKTYEQYF